This T cell receptor (beta chain) was profiled in a study of T-cell memory formation after mild COVID-19. Via MiXCR, TCRdb re-called the 5' RACE reads, giving one row per CDR3 protein. The profile covers roughly 250,000 distinct CDR3 sequences, with around 15% appearing a single time and 20% to 25% taken by the ten largest. The CDR3 extends over 12 amino acids. Per germline, CDR1 SGHKS and CDR2 YYEKEE (reference sequence). V lost 3 bases and J 9 bases, leaving 12 bases between the germline ends. The rearrangement uses TRBV5-5 and TRBJ1-1; no clear D. This TCR came from a man between 18 and 35 years old who had mild COVID-19 (a few samples of this study predate the infection). Cell type and time point are not known. What was sequenced was PBMCs or a T cell subset sorted from them (not recorded which). The chain's CDR3 is CASSSPGTQAFF. The CDR3 DNA sequence: TGTGCCAGCAGCTCGCCGGGTACCCAAGCTTTCTTT.